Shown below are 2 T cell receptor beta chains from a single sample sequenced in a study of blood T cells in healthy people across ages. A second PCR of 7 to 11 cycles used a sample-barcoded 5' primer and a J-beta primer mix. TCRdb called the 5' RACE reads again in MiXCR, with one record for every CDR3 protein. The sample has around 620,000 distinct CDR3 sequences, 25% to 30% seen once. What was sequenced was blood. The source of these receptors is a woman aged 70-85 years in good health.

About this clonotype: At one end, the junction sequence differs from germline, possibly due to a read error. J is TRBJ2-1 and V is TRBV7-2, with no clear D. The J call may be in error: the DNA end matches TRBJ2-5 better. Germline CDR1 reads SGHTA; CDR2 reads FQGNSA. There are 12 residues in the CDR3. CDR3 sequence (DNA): TGTGCCGGCAGCTTAAATCTCGAGACCCAGTACTTC. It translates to CAGSLNLETQYF.

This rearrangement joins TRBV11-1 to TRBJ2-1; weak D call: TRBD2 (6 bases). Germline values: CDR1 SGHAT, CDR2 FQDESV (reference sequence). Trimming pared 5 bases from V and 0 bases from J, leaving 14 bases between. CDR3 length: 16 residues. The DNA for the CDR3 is TGTGCCAGCAGCCCAAGGGACTTAAGCTCCTACAATGAGCAGTTCTTC. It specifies CASSPRDLSSYNEQFF.